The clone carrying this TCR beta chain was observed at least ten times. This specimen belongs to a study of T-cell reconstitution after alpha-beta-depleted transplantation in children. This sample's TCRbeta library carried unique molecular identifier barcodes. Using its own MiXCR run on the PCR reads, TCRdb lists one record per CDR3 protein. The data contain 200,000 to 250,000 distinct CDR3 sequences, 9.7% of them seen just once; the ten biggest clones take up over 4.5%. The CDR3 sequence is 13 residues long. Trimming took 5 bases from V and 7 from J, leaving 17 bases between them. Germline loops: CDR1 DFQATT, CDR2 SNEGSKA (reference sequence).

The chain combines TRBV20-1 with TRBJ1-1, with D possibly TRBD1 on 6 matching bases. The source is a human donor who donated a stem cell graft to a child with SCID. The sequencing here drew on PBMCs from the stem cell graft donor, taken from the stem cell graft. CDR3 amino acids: CSASRTVKGEAFF. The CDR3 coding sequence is TGCAGTGCTTCCCGGACAGTTAAGGGTGAAGCTTTCTTT.